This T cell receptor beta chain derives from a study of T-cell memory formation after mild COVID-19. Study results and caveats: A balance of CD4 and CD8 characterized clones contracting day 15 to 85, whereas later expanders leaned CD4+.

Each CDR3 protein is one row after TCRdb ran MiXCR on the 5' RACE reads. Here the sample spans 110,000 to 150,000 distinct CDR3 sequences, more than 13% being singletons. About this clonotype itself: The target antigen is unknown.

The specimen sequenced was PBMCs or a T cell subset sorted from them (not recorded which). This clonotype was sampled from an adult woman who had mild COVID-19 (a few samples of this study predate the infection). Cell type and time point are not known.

The CDR3 reads CASSLGRSNEQFF. DNA of the CDR3: TGTGCCAGCAGCTTGGGACGGTCCAATGAGCAGTTCTTC. The chain recombines TRBV5-6 with TRBJ2-1; unclear D gene. Germline CDR1 SGHDT, CDR2 YYEEEE. V was cut by 0 bases and J by 6 bases, with 7 bases left in between. The CDR3 is 13 amino acids. Drawing the rest from reference TRBV5-6 and TRBJ2-1, the complete variable domain is DAGVTQSPTHLIKTRGQQVTLRCSPKSGHDTVSWYQQALGQGPQFIFQYYEEEERQRGNFPDRFSGHQFPNYSSELNVNALLLGDSALYLCASSLGRSNEQFFGPGTRLTVL.